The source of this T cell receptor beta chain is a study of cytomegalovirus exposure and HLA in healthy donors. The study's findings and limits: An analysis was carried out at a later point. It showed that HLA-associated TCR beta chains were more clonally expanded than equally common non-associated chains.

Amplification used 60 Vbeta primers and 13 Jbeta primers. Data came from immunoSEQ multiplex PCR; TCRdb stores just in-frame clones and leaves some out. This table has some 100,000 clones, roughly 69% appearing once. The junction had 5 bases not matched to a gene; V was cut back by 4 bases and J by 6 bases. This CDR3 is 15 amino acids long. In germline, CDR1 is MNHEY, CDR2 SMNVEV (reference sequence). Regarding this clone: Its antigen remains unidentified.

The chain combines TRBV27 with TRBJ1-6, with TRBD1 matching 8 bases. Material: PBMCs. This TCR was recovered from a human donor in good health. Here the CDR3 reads CASSSDRDGNSPLHF. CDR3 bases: TGTGCCAGCAGTTCGGACAGGGACGGTAATTCACCCCTCCACTTT.